This entry describes one T cell receptor (beta chain). What it binds is not known. This sample was included in a study of cytomegalovirus exposure and HLA in healthy donors. Vbeta (60) and Jbeta (13) primers were used in the PCR. Profiling relied on immunoSEQ multiplex PCR, and the TCRdb table lists in-frame clones only, not all of them. The sample holds roughly 90,000 clones, 65% to 75% seen once. Study results and limitations: Previously analyzed data showed that most TCR beta V segments were productive at a frequency of about 87% or about 30%. When analyzed later, the rates of TCR association showed variation by HLA locus, with DRB1 the most and HLA-C the fewest. TCR beta V- and J-gene trimming, according to a later analysis, was linked to a missense DCLRE1C variant. The authors enumerated around 150 TCR beta chains as linked to cytomegalovirus.

Trimming removed 5 bases from V and 13 bases from J, with 18 bases in between. Germline values: CDR1 GTSNPN, CDR2 SVGIG (reference sequence). CDR3 length equals 12 residues. Sequencing was done on a sample of PBMCs. The sequence derives from a man aged 25-45 years in good health and CMV-seropositive. The chain has TRBV30 and TRBJ2-1; tentative D call: TRBD2 (6 bases). DNA for the CDR3: TGTGCCTGGCGCCGGGACTCGCACCGCCAGTTCTTC. Translating gives CAWRRDSHRQFF.